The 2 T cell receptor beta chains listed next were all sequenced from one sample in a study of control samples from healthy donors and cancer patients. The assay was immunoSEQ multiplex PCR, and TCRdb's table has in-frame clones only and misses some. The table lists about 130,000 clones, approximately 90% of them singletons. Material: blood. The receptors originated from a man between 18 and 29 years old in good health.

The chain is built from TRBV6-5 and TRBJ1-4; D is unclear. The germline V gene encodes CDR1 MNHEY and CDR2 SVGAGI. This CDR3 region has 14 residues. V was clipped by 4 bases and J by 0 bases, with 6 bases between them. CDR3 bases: TGTGCCAGCAGTTTGACTGCAACTAATGAAAAACTGTTTTTT. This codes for CASSLTATNEKLFF.

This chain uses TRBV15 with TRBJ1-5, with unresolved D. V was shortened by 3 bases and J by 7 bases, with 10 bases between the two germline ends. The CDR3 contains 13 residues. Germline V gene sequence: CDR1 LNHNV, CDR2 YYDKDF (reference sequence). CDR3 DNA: TGTGCCACCAGCAGCGGAGGGTTACAGCCCCAGCATTTT. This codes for CATSSGGLQPQHF.